This T cell receptor (beta chain) emerged from a study of post-analysis software for immune sequencing data. Study context: The patients showed relapsing-remitting, secondary progressive and progressive-relapsing multiple sclerosis courses.

The authors incorporated unique molecular identifiers into the TCR beta cDNA libraries. Each CDR3 protein is one row after TCRdb ran MiXCR on the PCR reads. Of some 700,000 distinct CDR3 sequences listed, approximately 60% are singletons. There are 16 residues in the CDR3. Germline CDR1 SEHNR, CDR2 FQNEAQ (reference sequence). V was shortened by 4 bases and J by 4 bases, with 17 bases between the two germline ends. The study, taken as a whole, reports: The five TRBV segments detected at higher frequency in patients than in controls included TRBV5-6, TRBV5-1 and TRBV20-1.

Points on this clonotype: The antigen remains undetermined.

The specimen was blood. The source is a girl aged 2-9 years with multiple sclerosis. The chain recombines TRBV7-9 with TRBJ2-1, with a weak D call TRBD1 (5 bases). CDR3 in amino acids: CASSSDRTGPYNEQFF. The CDR3 DNA follows: TGTGCCAGCAGCTCAGACCGAACAGGCCCTTACAATGAGCAGTTCTTC.